A selection of T cell receptor beta chains follows, all from one sample in a study of Ad26.COV2.S vaccination and SARS-CoV-2 variants. TCRdb keeps only in-frame clones here, not all; method: immunoSEQ multiplex PCR. In the table there are some 400,000 clones, about 88% of which are singletons. Sequences were derived from peripheral blood, sampled in a trial of Ad26.COV2.S vaccine versus placebo. These receptor sequences come from a person aged 18-65 years who received the Ad26.COV2.S COVID-19 vaccine or a placebo. Both conserved end residues are part of each CDR3. A D gene is named only where the DNA matches it firmly. Expanded clones are given a class, and other clones once, few, many or no size at all.

TRBD2,TRBJ2-2,TRBV6-4,-,CASRLLAGEIGELFF,TGTGCCAGCAGACTACTAGCGGGAGAGATCGGGGAGCTGTTTTTT
TRBD1,TRBJ2-7,TRBV6-2/TRBV6-3,few,CASSWTGWNEQYF,TGTGCCAGCAGTTGGACAGGGTGGAACGAGCAGTACTTC
TRBD2,TRBJ2-7,TRBV5-6,-,CASSSTSGSWNEQYF,TGTGCCAGCAGCTCTACTAGCGGGAGCTGGAACGAGCAGTACTTC
-,TRBJ1-1,TRBV28,-,CASGQNGNTEAFF,TGTGCCAGTGGACAGAACGGGAACACTGAAGCTTTCTTT
-,TRBJ2-1,TRBV5-1,-,CASSFSVGAPNEQFF,TGCGCCAGCAGCTTTTCTGTCGGGGCCCCCAATGAGCAGTTCTTC
TRBD1,TRBJ2-7,TRBV29-1,-,CSARPGQGPYEQYF,TGCAGCGCCCGACCGGGACAGGGTCCTTACGAGCAGTACTTC
-,TRBJ2-2,TRBV4-3,-,CASSQLQNTGELFF,TGCGCCAGCAGCCAGCTACAGAACACCGGGGAGCTGTTTTTT
-,TRBJ1-2,TRBV12-3/TRBV12-4,-,CASSRGDPDGYTF,TGTGCCAGCAGCCGAGGGGATCCTGATGGCTACACCTTC
-,TRBJ2-7,TRBV4-1,-,CASSQEPGTHSYEQYF,TGCGCCAGCAGCCAAGAGCCGGGGACACACTCCTACGAGCAGTACTTC
-,TRBJ2-1,TRBV11-2,-,CASSLRGGTPGFF,TGTGCCAGCAGCTTGAGGGGGGGGACTCCCGGATTCTTC
TRBD1,TRBJ1-4,TRBV2,-,CASGTATNEKLFF,TGTGCCAGCGGGACAGCAACTAATGAAAAACTGTTTTTT
TRBD2,TRBJ2-1,TRBV30,-,CALLAGGYTYNEQFF,TGTGCCTTACTAGCGGGAGGGTACACCTACAATGAGCAGTTCTTC
-,TRBJ2-1,TRBV4-1,-,CASSHSRGTSEQFF,TGCGCCAGCAGCCACTCTAGGGGGACCAGTGAGCAGTTCTTC
-,TRBJ1-1,TRBV28,-,CASPPSPGRNTEAFF,TGTGCCAGCCCCCCTTCTCCAGGGCGGAACACTGAAGCTTTCTTT
-,TRBJ1-5,TRBV3-1/TRBV3-2,-,CASSQDGGMGNQPQHF,TGTGCCAGCAGCCAAGACGGGGGGATGGGGAATCAGCCCCAGCATTTT
-,TRBJ1-2,TRBV6-2/TRBV6-3,few,CASSQDVGNYGYTF,TGTGCCAGCAGTCAAGATGTGGGAAACTATGGCTACACCTTC
TRBD2,TRBJ2-2,TRBV5-6,-,CASSLVGLAGTGELFF,TGTGCCAGCAGCTTGGTGGGACTAGCGGGGACCGGGGAGCTGTTTTTT
-,TRBJ2-7,TRBV11-2,-,CASSLEDRAEQYF,TGTGCCAGCAGCTTAGAGGACCGGGCCGAGCAGTACTTC
-,TRBJ2-1,TRBV19,-,CASSTLSRGEQFF,TGTGCCAGTAGTACTCTTAGTCGGGGGGAGCAGTTCTTC
-,TRBJ1-6,TRBV5-6,-,CASSKDSPPLHF,TGTGCCAGCAGCAAAGACAGTCCACCCCTCCACTTT
-,TRBJ1-2,TRBV6-5,-,CASSRDTRAGGYTF,TGTGCCAGCAGCCGGGACACAAGGGCTGGGGGCTACACCTTC
TRBD1,TRBJ1-1,TRBV27,-,CASSLSGTEGTEAFF,TGTGCCAGCAGTTTATCGGGGACAGAGGGTACTGAAGCTTTCTTT
-,TRBJ2-5,TRBV11-1,-,CASSPSWETQYF,TGTGCCAGCAGCCCGTCTTGGGAGACCCAGTACTTC